The rows below give T cell receptor beta chains drawn from one sample of a study of T-cell reconstitution after alpha-beta-depleted transplantation in children. MiXCR, applied by TCRdb to the PCR reads, yields one record per CDR3 protein. This sample has roughly 100,000 distinct CDR3 sequences, with around 5.9% found just once. The input for sequencing was PBMCs, mostly from graft donor cells, taken 60 days after TCRalphabeta/CD19-depleted stem cell transplant. The origin of the receptors is a female patient younger than 10 who had a stem cell transplant for Fanconi anemia, so the T cells may come from the graft donor. CDR3s include the opening cysteine and the closing phenylalanine or tryptophan. Fields, in order: V gene, D gene, clone size, CDR3 length, J gene, CDR3 protein, CDR3 DNA. A D gene is named only where the DNA matches it firmly. A row's size may be missing; if present it is once, few, many or a size class.

TRBV7-3	-	many	14	TRBJ2-3	CASSPSSGTDTQYF	TGTGCCAGCAGCCCTAGCTCAGGCACAGATACGCAGTATTTT
TRBV29-1	-	-	16	TRBJ2-3	CSVDGNRDYNTDTQYF	TGCAGCGTTGACGGCAACAGGGATTATAACACAGATACGCAGTATTTT
TRBV12-3/TRBV12-4	TRBD2	few	19	TRBJ2-7	CASSRPKRGGRGSSYEQYF	TGTGCCAGCAGCCGACCGAAGCGGGGGGGACGGGGAAGCTCCTACGAGCAGTACTTC
TRBV5-1	-	many	15	TRBJ2-3	CASSLASTSTDTQYF	TGCGCCAGCAGCTTGGCTTCGACTAGCACAGATACGCAGTATTTT
TRBV27	TRBD2	many	14	TRBJ2-4	CASSLRLAGNIQYF	TGTGCCAGCAGTTTAAGGCTAGCGGGGAACATTCAGTACTTC
TRBV12-3/TRBV12-4	-	many	17	TRBJ1-3	CASSFPWTRKSGNTIYF	TGTGCCAGCAGTTTCCCCTGGACAAGAAAGTCTGGAAACACCATATATTTT
TRBV20-1	-	few	13	TRBJ2-5	CSASEQGQETQYF	TGCAGTGCTAGTGAACAGGGACAAGAGACCCAGTACTTC
TRBV12-3/TRBV12-4	-	many	13	TRBJ2-1	CASSLDRYNEQFF	TGTGCCAGCAGTTTAGACAGATACAATGAGCAGTTCTTC
TRBV20-1	TRBD1	-	12	TRBJ1-5	CSARTGHQPQHF	TGCAGTGCTAGGACAGGGCATCAGCCCCAGCATTTT
TRBV11-3	TRBD1	many	14	TRBJ2-2	CASSLGGTAGELFF	TGTGCCAGCAGCTTAGGTGGGACAGCCGGGGAGCTGTTTTTT
TRBV5-1	-	few	14	TRBJ1-1	CASSLGAANTEAFF	TGCGCCAGCAGCTTGGGGGCGGCGAACACTGAAGCTTTCTTT
TRBV5-1	-	-	13	TRBJ2-7	CASSPRGPYEQYF	TGCGCCAGCAGCCCCCGTGGGCCCTACGAGCAGTACTTC
TRBV12-3/TRBV12-4	TRBD1	few	16	TRBJ1-2	CASSSIRTGANYGYTF	TGTGCCAGCAGTTCTATAAGGACAGGGGCGAACTATGGCTACACCTTC
TRBV6-4	TRBD1	few	16	TRBJ2-1	CASSDSNRGSYNEQFF	TGTGCCAGCAGTGACTCTAACAGGGGCTCCTACAATGAGCAGTTCTTC
TRBV2	-	many	14	TRBJ2-7	CASSESRQAYEQYF	TGTGCCAGCAGTGAATCGCGACAGGCCTACGAGCAGTACTTC
TRBV5-1	TRBD2	many	13	TRBJ2-1	CASSRWGGTPQFF	TGCGCCAGCAGCCGATGGGGAGGGACTCCGCAGTTCTTC
TRBV7-9	-	many	15	TRBJ1-2	CASSLGGARDYGYTF	TGTGCCAGCAGCTTAGGAGGGGCGAGGGACTATGGCTACACCTTC
TRBV7-9	-	many	12	TRBJ2-7	CASSGQYEEQYF	TGTGCCAGCAGCGGACAGTATGAGGAGCAGTACTTC
TRBV29-1	-	many	15	TRBJ2-3	CSVEEGVRYTDTQYF	TGCAGCGTTGAAGAAGGCGTACGTTACACAGATACGCAGTATTTT
TRBV5-1	-	many	13	TRBJ2-7	CASSLNYAYEQYF	TGCGCCAGCAGCTTGAATTACGCCTACGAGCAGTACTTC
TRBV9	-	-	13	TRBJ2-2	CASSVVFGGELFF	TGTGCCAGCAGCGTAGTTTTTGGCGGGGAGCTGTTTTTT
TRBV28	-	many	15	TRBJ2-1	CASSLRRITYNEQFF	TGTGCCAGCAGTTTAAGGCGCATTACCTACAATGAGCAGTTCTTC
TRBV3-1	TRBD1	many	15	TRBJ2-7	CASSQVEGQGQKPYF	TGTGCCAGCAGCCAAGTAGAAGGACAGGGTCAGAAACCGTACTTC
TRBV5-1	-	many	16	TRBJ2-2	CASSLMGSLNTGELFF	TGCGCCAGCAGCTTGATGGGCAGTTTAAACACCGGGGAGCTGTTTTTT
TRBV2	-	many	15	TRBJ1-4	CASTIQGLTNEKLFF	TGTGCCAGCACCATCCAGGGGTTGACTAATGAAAAACTGTTTTTT
TRBV10-3	TRBD1	few	15	TRBJ1-1	CAIGQGRGVGTEAFF	TGTGCCATAGGACAGGGACGGGGGGTTGGGACTGAAGCTTTCTTT
TRBV7-2	-	many	15	TRBJ1-1	CASSLVLGWNTEAFF	TGTGCCAGCAGCTTAGTTCTGGGATGGAACACTGAAGCTTTCTTT
TRBV6-2/TRBV6-3	-	many	12	TRBJ2-2	CASSYWGRELFF	TGTGCCAGCAGTTACTGGGGTCGGGAGCTGTTTTTT
TRBV12-3/TRBV12-4	-	few	13	TRBJ1-2	CASSLSSYNGYTF	TGTGCCAGCAGTTTGTCATCCTACAATGGCTACACCTTC
TRBV7-4	-	many	14	TRBJ2-7	CASSLVLEDYEQYF	TGTGCCAGCAGCTTAGTACTGGAGGACTACGAGCAGTACTTC
TRBV12-5	-	-	16	TRBJ2-3	CARWQREGSSTDTQYF	TGTGCTAGATGGCAGCGAGAAGGCTCTAGCACAGATACGCAGTATTTT
TRBV5-1	TRBD1	many	14	TRBJ1-4	CASSRDRAREKLFF	TGCGCCAGCAGCCGGGACAGGGCTCGTGAAAAACTGTTTTTT
TRBV4-2	-	few	14	TRBJ2-5	CASSQAGGTETQYF	TGTGCCAGCAGCCAAGCCGGAGGGACAGAGACCCAGTACTTC
TRBV7-2	-	few	14	TRBJ2-2	CASRLQAQTGELFF	TGTGCCAGCAGACTACAGGCACAAACCGGGGAGCTGTTTTTT
TRBV5-1	TRBD2	few	17	TRBJ2-1	CASSPGLAGETHNEQFF	TGCGCCAGCAGCCCGGGACTAGCGGGAGAGACACACAATGAGCAGTTCTTC
TRBV7-2	TRBD2	many	14	TRBJ2-7	CASSLSGAAYEQYF	TGTGCCAGCAGCTTAAGCGGGGCCGCCTACGAGCAGTACTTC
TRBV10-3	-	many	12	TRBJ2-3	CAMRGATDTQYF	TGTGCCATGCGAGGGGCCACAGATACGCAGTATTTT
TRBV20-1	TRBD1	few	12	TRBJ1-1	CSATTGTVEAFF	TGCAGTGCTACCACCGGGACAGTGGAAGCTTTCTTT
TRBV28	-	many	13	TRBJ1-1	CASSSPPGTEAFF	TGTGCCAGCAGTTCCCCCCCGGGGACTGAAGCTTTCTTT
TRBV30	-	few	13	TRBJ1-5	CAWSVEGNQPQHF	TGTGCCTGGAGTGTAGAAGGTAATCAGCCCCAGCATTTT
TRBV15	TRBD2	-	15	TRBJ2-7	CATSTNSGRAYEQYF	TGTGCCACCAGCACGAATAGCGGGAGGGCCTACGAGCAGTACTTC
TRBV5-1	TRBD1	-	15	TRBJ2-1	CASSLLAQGYNEQFF	TGCGCCAGCAGCTTGCTCGCACAGGGGTACAATGAGCAGTTCTTC
TRBV2	-	many	14	TRBJ2-3	CASSEGGYTDTQYF	TGTGCCAGCAGTGAAGGCGGGTACACAGATACGCAGTATTTT
TRBV4-2	-	many	13	TRBJ2-3	CASSQDEGRAQYF	TGTGCCAGCAGCCAAGACGAAGGTAGGGCGCAGTATTTT
TRBV5-4	-	few	15	TRBJ2-5	CASTLGAGVVETQYF	TGTGCCAGCACCCTGGGGGCAGGGGTCGTTGAGACCCAGTACTTC